One and the same sample provided the 5 T cell receptor beta chains below, sequenced in a study of metastatic and nonmetastatic thyroid tumors. TCRdb re-called clones from the PCR reads using MiXCR. Among about 82,000 clones, around 12% were seen once, and the ten largest hold approximately 10%. Patients had received no treatment of any kind before thyroid surgery. The specimen sequenced was tumor tissue. The receptors were gathered from a female donor with papillary thyroid cancer or a benign thyroid nodule (not recorded which). Some clones in this sample may be carry-over from other donors' samples.

This clone was found many times. The V gene is TRBV11-3, the J gene TRBJ2-1; D is possibly TRBD1 (6 bases). The V end was cut by 0 bases, the J end by 11 bases, with 17 bases between. CDR1 SGHNT and CDR2 YENEEA come from the germline V gene. The CDR3 extends over 15 amino acids. CDR3: CASSLEGTSFLKQFF. The CDR3 nucleotides are TGTGCCAGCAGCTTAGAGGGGACAAGTTTTCTGAAGCAGTTCTTC. Using reference TRBV11-3 and TRBJ2-1 for the parts outside the CDR3, the full variable domain is EAGVVQSPRYKIIEKKQPVAFWCNPISGHNTLYWYLQNLGQGPELLIRYENEEAVDDSQLPKDRFSAERLKGVDSTLKIQPAELGDSAVYLCASSLEGTSFLKQFFGPGTRLTVL.

Only a few counts were recorded for this clone. The chain recombines TRBV2 with TRBJ2-7; no reliable D call. V lost 9 bases and J lost 0, with 15 bases in between. Germline V gene data show CDR1 as SNHLY and CDR2 as FYNNEI. The CDR3 has 14 residues. The CDR3 spells CASTEFCSSYEQYF. CDR3 in DNA: TGTGCCAGTACGGAATTCTGTAGCTCCTACGAGCAGTACTTC. The whole variable domain, filled in from reference TRBV2 and TRBJ2-7, reads EPEVTQTPSHQVTQMGQEVILRCVPISNHLYFYWYRQILGQKVEFLVSFYNNEISEKSEIFDDQFSVERPDGSNFTLKIRSTKLEDSAMYFCASTEFCSSYEQYFGPGTRLTVT.

This clone was found once. Just one base apart from a much larger clone, this may be a read error. The same CDR3 also results from other DNA sequences found in this sample. The CDR3 protein is CASSDGLAGPASTDTQYF. CDR3 in DNA: TGTGCCAGCAGCGACGGACTAGCGGGTCCCGCTAGCACAGATACGCAGTATTTT. The chain links TRBV9 to TRBJ2-3, with TRBD2 matching over 11 bases. Germline V gene data show CDR1 as SGDLS and CDR2 as YYNGEE. The J segment lost 0 bases and the V segment lost 3 bases, leaving 9 bases of the junction unmatched. The CDR3 is 18 amino acids. The full variable domain, completed using reference TRBV9 and TRBJ2-3, is DSGVTQTPKHLITATGQRVTLRCSPRSGDLSVYWYQQSLDQGLQFLIQYYNGEERAKGNILERFSAQQFPDLHSELNLSSLELGDSALYFCASSDGLAGPASTDTQYFGPGTRLTVL.

In this sample, this clone turned up many times. This sequence joins TRBV30 and TRBJ2-7; no definite D call. V lost 0 bases, J lost 1 base, and 4 bases lay in between. CDR3 length: 12 residues. Germline loops: CDR1 GTSNPN, CDR2 SVGIG (reference sequence). DNA of the CDR3: TGTGCCTGGAGTGTATATTCCTACGAGCAGTACTTC. Translated: CAWSVYSYEQYF.

For this clone: This clone may be a read error of a much larger clone one base away. The CDR3 region is CSARDIRHGGYEQYF. Here the CDR3 DNA reads TGCAGTGCTAGAGATATCCGACATGGCGGCTACGAGCAGTACTTC. The chain uses TRBV20-1 and TRBJ2-7; D gene ambiguous. Trimming removed 0 bases from V and 3 bases from J, with 15 bases in between. The CDR3 sequence is 15 residues long. The germline gives CDR1 DFQATT, CDR2 SNEGSKA (reference sequence).